The rows below give T cell receptor beta chains drawn from one sample of a study of T cell responses to AZD1222 COVID-19 vaccine. Generated by immunoSEQ multiplex PCR, the TCRdb table keeps only in-frame clones and is missing some. There are 110,000 to 150,000 clones in the sample; 80% to 90% occur only once, and 8% lies in the top ten. The sequencing here drew on peripheral blood, taken on day 0 of AZD1222 vaccination. These receptor sequences come from an adult in good health. CDR3s include the opening cysteine and the closing phenylalanine or tryptophan. The D gene is left open where the match is weak. Size is stated for part of the rows, as once, few or many counts, or as a class when the clone is expanded.

NA,TRBV24-1,TRBJ1-5,NA,TGTGCCACCAGTATTTCCGGGGATCAGCCCCAGCATTTT,CATSISGDQPQHF
NA,TRBV27,TRBJ1-4,NA,TGTGCCAGCAGTTTGGGGTATATGTATGAAGGGGAAAAACTGTTTTTT,CASSLGYMYEGEKLFF
NA,TRBV10-3,TRBJ1-1,NA,TGTGCCATCAGTGAGTCGTCAGGGACTCCTGAAGCTTTCTTT,CAISESSGTPEAFF
NA,TRBV9,TRBJ1-1,NA,TGTGCCAGCAGCGTATGGGGAGGGGACACTGAAGCTTTCTTT,CASSVWGGDTEAFF
NA,TRBV19,TRBJ2-7,NA,TGTGCCAGTAGTATATCGGGTAACTCCTACGAGCAGTACTTC,CASSISGNSYEQYF
TRBD1,TRBV6-5,TRBJ2-3,NA,TGTGCCAGCACCCGGGACAGGGCCACAGATACGCAGTATTTT,CASTRDRATDTQYF
NA,TRBV2,TRBJ2-7,NA,TGTGCCAGCAGTGCAGGGCAGACGACTGAGCAGTACTTC,CASSAGQTTEQYF
NA,TRBV28,TRBJ2-3,NA,TGTGCCAGCAGTCCACAGGGAGTGGGGGCTGCAGATACGCAGTATTTT,CASSPQGVGAADTQYF
NA,TRBV29-1,TRBJ1-1,NA,TGCAGCGTTGACACCAGGGATGTTGAAGCTTTCTTT,CSVDTRDVEAFF
NA,TRBV6-5,TRBJ1-1,NA,TGTGCCAGCCCCCCCCAACCAAGAGTTTACACTGAAGCTTTCTTT,CASPPQPRVYTEAFF
TRBD1,TRBV3-1/TRBV3-2,TRBJ2-3,NA,TGTGCCAGCAGCCTCGGACAGGGAAGCGCAGATACGCAGTATTTT,CASSLGQGSADTQYF
NA,TRBV12-3/TRBV12-4,TRBJ1-1,NA,TGTGCCAGCAGTTTGCTACAGGGCGCTGAAGCTTTCTTT,CASSLLQGAEAFF
NA,TRBV28,TRBJ1-2,once,TGTGCCAGCAGCCTACGACAGGATCGTGGGACCTTC,CASSLRQDRGTF
NA,TRBV6-5,TRBJ1-1,NA,TGTGCCAGCAATCCGGGGCCGGTGAACACTGAAGCTTTCTTT,CASNPGPVNTEAFF
NA,TRBV6-5,TRBJ1-6,NA,TGTGCCAGCAGTTACTCTGCCCTCTCCTATAATTCACCCCTCCACTTT,CASSYSALSYNSPLHF
NA,TRBV27,TRBJ2-1,NA,TGTGCCAGCAGCCTCGGGCCCATCCGGTTCTTC,CASSLGPIRFF
TRBD1,TRBV5-6,TRBJ1-3,NA,TGTGCCAGCAGCCAGGACAGGATTGGAAACACCATATATTTT,CASSQDRIGNTIYF
NA,TRBV7-7,TRBJ2-3,NA,TGTGCTAGCAGCATAGGATGGGCGTCCACAGATACGCAGTATTTT,CASSIGWASTDTQYF
NA,TRBV11-3,TRBJ2-7,few,TGTGCCAGCAGCTTGAGTGGGACTGCATCCCCGGGCGAGCAGTACTTC,CASSLSGTASPGEQYF
NA,TRBV5-6,TRBJ1-2,NA,TGTGCCAGCAGCTTGTCATTATCCTATGGCTACACCTTC,CASSLSLSYGYTF
TRBD1,TRBV7-2,TRBJ2-7,NA,TGTGCCAGCACCAGACAGGGAGTGTCCTACGAGCAGTACTTC,CASTRQGVSYEQYF
NA,TRBV11-2,TRBJ2-7,NA,TGTGCCAGCAGCTTAGAGCTTTCCTACGAGCAGTACTTC,CASSLELSYEQYF
NA,TRBV2,TRBJ2-5,few,TGTGCCAGCAGTGAGGGTCAGCTAAAAGAGACCCAGTACTTC,CASSEGQLKETQYF
TRBD2,TRBV11-2,TRBJ2-7,NA,TGTGCCAGCAGCTTAGGTTATAGCGGGAGCCTCTACGAGCAGTACTTC,CASSLGYSGSLYEQYF
TRBD2,TRBV27,TRBJ2-3,NA,TGTGCCAGCAGTTTAGGACTAGCGACAGATACGCAGTATTTT,CASSLGLATDTQYF
NA,TRBV4-1,TRBJ2-7,NA,TGCGCCAGCAGCCGCACAGGGTATCCAAACGAGCAGTACTTC,CASSRTGYPNEQYF
NA,TRBV19,TRBJ1-5,NA,TGTGCCAGTAGTATATGGGGGCAGGTGGGCAATCAGCCCCAGCATTTT,CASSIWGQVGNQPQHF
TRBD2,TRBV15,TRBJ2-3,few,TGTGCCACCAGCAGATCGGGACTAGCGGGGAGGGTCGGCACAGATACGCAGTATTTT,CATSRSGLAGRVGTDTQYF
NA,TRBV7-9,TRBJ2-5,NA,TGTGCCAGCAGCTTAGGATTGTACCAAGAGACCCAGTACTTC,CASSLGLYQETQYF
TRBD1,TRBV19,TRBJ2-1,NA,TGTGCCACCATGAAAGGGGGACAGGGAAGGGTTGATGAGCAGTTCTTC,CATMKGGQGRVDEQFF
NA,TRBV3-1/TRBV3-2,TRBJ1-5,NA,TGTGCCAGCAGCCAAGATCTTCAGCCCCAGCATTTT,CASSQDLQPQHF
NA,TRBV2,TRBJ2-1,NA,TGTGCCGGACGACGGGCACAGCTCAACAATGAGCAGTTCTTC,CAGRRAQLNNEQFF
TRBD2,TRBV20-1,TRBJ2-1,NA,TGCAGTGCTAGTAAACTAGCGGGAGTCCCACAGTTCTTC,CSASKLAGVPQFF
NA,TRBV5-1,TRBJ2-5,NA,TGCGCCAGCAGCTTGGAAGAGACCCAGTACTTC,CASSLEETQYF
NA,TRBV19,TRBJ1-5,NA,TGTGCCAGTAGTATCCGGGACAGCAATCAGCCCCAGCATTTT,CASSIRDSNQPQHF
NA,TRBV11-2,TRBJ2-7,NA,TGTGCCAGCAGCGTAGGGAACTCCTACGAGCAGTACTTC,CASSVGNSYEQYF
TRBD2,TRBV5-6,TRBJ2-7,few,TGTGCCAGCAGCTTCGCGGGACTAGCGTACGAGCAGTACTTC,CASSFAGLAYEQYF
TRBD1,TRBV24-1,TRBJ1-4,NA,TGTGCCACCTATACGACAGGGAAGGAAGCTAATGAAAAACTGTTTTTT,CATYTTGKEANEKLFF
NA,TRBV6-1,TRBJ1-1,NA,TGTGCCAGCAGTTGGGCGAGGGGCACTGAAGCTTTCTTT,CASSWARGTEAFF